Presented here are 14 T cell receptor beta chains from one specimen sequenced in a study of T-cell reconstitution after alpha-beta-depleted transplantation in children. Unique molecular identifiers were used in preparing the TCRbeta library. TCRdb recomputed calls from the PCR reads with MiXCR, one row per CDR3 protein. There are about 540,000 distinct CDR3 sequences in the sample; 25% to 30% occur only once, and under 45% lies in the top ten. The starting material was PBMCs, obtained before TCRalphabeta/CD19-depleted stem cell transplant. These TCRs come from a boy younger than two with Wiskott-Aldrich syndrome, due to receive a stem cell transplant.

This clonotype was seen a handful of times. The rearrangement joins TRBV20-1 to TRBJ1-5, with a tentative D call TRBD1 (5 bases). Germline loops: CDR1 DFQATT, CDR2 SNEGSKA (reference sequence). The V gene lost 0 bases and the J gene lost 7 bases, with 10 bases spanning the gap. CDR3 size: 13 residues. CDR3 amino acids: CSARDAGRQPQHF. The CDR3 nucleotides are TGCAGTGCTAGAGATGCGGGGCGGCAGCCCCAGCATTTT.

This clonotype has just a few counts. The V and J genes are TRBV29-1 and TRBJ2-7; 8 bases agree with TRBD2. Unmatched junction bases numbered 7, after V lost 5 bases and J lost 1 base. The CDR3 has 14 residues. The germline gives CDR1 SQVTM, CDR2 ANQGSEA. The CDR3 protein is CSVSAGGSSYEQYF. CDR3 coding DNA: TGCAGCGTTTCCGCGGGAGGATCGTCCTACGAGCAGTACTTC.

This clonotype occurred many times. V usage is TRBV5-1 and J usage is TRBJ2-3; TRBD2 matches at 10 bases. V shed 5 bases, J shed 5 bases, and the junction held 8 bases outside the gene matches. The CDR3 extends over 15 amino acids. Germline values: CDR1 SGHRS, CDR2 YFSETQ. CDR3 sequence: CASSPLAGVGDTQYF. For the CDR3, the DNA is TGCGCCAGCAGTCCTCTAGCGGGAGTTGGAGATACGCAGTATTTT.

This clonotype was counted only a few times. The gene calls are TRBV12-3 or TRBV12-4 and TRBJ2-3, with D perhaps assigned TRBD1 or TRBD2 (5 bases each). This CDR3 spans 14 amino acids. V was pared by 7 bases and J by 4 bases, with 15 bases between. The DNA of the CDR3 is TGTGCCAGCATCGAGGGGAGTAGAGCAGATACGCAGTATTTT. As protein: CASIEGSRADTQYF.

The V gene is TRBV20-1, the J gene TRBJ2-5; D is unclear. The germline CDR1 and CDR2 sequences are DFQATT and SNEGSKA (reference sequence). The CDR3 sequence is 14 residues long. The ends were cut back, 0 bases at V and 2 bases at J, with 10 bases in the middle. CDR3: CSARDRRIQETQYF. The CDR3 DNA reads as TGCAGTGCTAGAGATCGAAGGATACAAGAGACCCAGTACTTC.

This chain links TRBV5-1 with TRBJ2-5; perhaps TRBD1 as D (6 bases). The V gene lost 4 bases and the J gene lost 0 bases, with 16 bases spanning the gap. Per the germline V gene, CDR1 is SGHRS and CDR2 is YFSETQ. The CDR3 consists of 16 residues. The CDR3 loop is CASSAYSRGNQETQYF. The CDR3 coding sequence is TGCGCCAGCAGCGCTTATTCTAGGGGGAACCAAGAGACCCAGTACTTC.

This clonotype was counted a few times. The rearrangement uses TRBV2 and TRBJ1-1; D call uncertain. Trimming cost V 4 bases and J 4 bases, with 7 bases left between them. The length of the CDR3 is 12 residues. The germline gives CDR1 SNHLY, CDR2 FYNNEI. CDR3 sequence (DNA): TGTGCCAGCAGTGTGGTAGGCACTGAAGCTTTCTTT. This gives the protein CASSVVGTEAFF.

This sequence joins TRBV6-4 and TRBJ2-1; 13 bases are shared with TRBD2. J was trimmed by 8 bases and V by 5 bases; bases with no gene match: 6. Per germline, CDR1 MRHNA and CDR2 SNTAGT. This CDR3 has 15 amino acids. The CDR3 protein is CASSRRTSGSDEQFF. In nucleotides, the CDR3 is TGTGCCAGCAGTCGCCGGACTAGCGGGAGCGATGAGCAGTTCTTC.

The CDR3 DNA reads as TGCAGTGCTAGCCCCAGACATTCGAGCTCCTATAATTCACCCCTCCACTTT. Protein: CSASPRHSSSYNSPLHF. The V and J genes are TRBV20-1 and TRBJ1-6; unclear D gene. There are 17 residues in the CDR3. Germline CDR1 DFQATT, CDR2 SNEGSKA (reference sequence). The germline V and J ends were trimmed by 3 bases and 0 bases, with 15 bases remaining between them.

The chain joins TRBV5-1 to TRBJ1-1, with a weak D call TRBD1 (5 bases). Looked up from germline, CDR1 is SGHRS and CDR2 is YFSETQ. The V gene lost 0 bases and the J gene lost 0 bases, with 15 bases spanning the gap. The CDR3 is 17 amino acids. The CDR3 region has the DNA TGCGCCAGCAGCTTGGGGGGCCGAACCCACATGAACACTGAAGCTTTCTTT. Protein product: CASSLGGRTHMNTEAFF.

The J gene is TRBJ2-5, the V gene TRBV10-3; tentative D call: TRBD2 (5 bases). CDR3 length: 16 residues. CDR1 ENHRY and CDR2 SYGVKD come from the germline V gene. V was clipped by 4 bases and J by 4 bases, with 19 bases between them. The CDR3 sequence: CAISGGFGGGGETQYF. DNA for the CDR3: TGTGCCATCAGTGGAGGTTTCGGAGGAGGAGGAGAGACCCAGTACTTC.

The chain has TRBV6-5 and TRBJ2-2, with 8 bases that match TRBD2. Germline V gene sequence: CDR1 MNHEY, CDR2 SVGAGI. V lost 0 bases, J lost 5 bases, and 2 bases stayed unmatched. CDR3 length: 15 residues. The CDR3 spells CASSYSGGGTGELFF. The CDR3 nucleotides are TGTGCCAGCAGTTACTCGGGCGGGGGGACCGGGGAGCTGTTTTTT.

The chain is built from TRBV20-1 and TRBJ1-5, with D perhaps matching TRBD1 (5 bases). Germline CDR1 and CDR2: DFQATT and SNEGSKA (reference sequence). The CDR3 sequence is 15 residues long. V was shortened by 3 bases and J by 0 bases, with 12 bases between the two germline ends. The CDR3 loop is CSARKDTYSNQPQHF. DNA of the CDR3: TGCAGTGCTAGGAAGGACACTTATAGCAATCAGCCCCAGCATTTT.

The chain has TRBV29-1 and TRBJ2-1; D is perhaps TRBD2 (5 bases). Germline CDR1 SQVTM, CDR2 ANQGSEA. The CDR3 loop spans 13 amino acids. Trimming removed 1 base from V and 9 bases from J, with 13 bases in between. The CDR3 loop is CSVEASPRGEQFF. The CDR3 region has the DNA TGCAGCGTTGAAGCTAGCCCCCGGGGTGAGCAGTTCTTC.